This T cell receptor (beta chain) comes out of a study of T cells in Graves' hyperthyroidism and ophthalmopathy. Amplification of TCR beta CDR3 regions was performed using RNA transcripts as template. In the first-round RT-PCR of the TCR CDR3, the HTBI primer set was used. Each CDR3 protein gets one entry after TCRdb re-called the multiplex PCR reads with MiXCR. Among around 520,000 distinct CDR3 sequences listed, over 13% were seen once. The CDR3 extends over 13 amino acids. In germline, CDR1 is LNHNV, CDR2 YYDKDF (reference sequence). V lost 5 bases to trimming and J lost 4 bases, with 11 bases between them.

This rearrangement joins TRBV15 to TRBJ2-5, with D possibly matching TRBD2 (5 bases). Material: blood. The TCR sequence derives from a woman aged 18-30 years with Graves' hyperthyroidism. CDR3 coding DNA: TGTGCCACCAGCTCCCACGGAGGAGAGACCCAGTACTTC. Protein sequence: CATSSHGGETQYF.